The sequence of this T cell receptor beta chain was determined in a study of radiation and T cells in renal cell carcinoma. After removal of 5 bases from V and 7 bases from J, the junction contained 11 bases not matched to a gene. This CDR3 has 17 amino acids. The germline gives CDR1 PRHDT, CDR2 FYEKMQ (reference sequence). The time point denotes: blood 4 weeks post-SBRT, at nephrectomy. The treatment denotes: 15 Gy SBRT to primary tumor, nephrectomy 4 weeks later. Measured with immunoSEQ multiplex PCR; TCRdb has only the in-frame clones, and not every one. The repertoire has about 73,000 clones, 83% of them found once; the top ten carry 2.4%.

This receptor was identified in an older woman with renal cell carcinoma. The rearrangement joins TRBV13 to TRBJ1-6; 10 bases align to TRBD1. The sample in question was blood, obtained from a patient whose treatment included radiotherapy and nephrectomy. The CDR3 DNA reads as TGTGCCAGCAGCCACCGGGACAGGGGAGGTGCCAATTCACCCCTCCACTTT. Translation gives CASSHRDRGGANSPLHF.